This T cell receptor beta chain comes out of a study of CD8 T cells in Susac syndrome. About 0.45 to 1 ug RNA was reverse transcribed with random hexamers. From the immunoSEQ multiplex PCR reads, TCRdb called clonotypes with MiXCR, one entry per CDR3 protein. The table lists under 350,000 distinct CDR3 sequences, roughly 94% of them singletons. This clonotype was seen a single time. Losses at the gene ends were 0 bases for V and 1 base for J; bases not matched to a gene: 5. CDR1 is MNHNS and CDR2 is SASEGT in the germline V gene. CDR3 length: 16 amino acids. The chain has TRBV6-1 and TRBJ1-1; the match to TRBD1 covers 7 bases. The specimen sequenced was CD4+ T cells from PBMCs. The receptor comes from a human donor with multiple sclerosis. The CDR3 sequence: CASSEAFQGGNTEAFF. The CDR3 DNA is TGTGCCAGCAGTGAAGCGTTTCAGGGGGGGAACACTGAAGCTTTCTTT.